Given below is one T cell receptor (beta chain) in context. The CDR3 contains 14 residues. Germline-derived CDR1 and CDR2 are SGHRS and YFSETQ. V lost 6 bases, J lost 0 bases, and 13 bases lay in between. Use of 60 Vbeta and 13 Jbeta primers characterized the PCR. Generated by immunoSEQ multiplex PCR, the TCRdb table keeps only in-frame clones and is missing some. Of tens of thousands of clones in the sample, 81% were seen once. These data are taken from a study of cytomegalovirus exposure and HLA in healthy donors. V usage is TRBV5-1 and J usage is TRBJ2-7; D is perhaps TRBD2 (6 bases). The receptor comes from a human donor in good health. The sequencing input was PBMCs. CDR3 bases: TGCGCCAGCACCTTTGGGGGGAGCTCCTACGAGCAGTACTTC. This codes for CASTFGGSSYEQYF.